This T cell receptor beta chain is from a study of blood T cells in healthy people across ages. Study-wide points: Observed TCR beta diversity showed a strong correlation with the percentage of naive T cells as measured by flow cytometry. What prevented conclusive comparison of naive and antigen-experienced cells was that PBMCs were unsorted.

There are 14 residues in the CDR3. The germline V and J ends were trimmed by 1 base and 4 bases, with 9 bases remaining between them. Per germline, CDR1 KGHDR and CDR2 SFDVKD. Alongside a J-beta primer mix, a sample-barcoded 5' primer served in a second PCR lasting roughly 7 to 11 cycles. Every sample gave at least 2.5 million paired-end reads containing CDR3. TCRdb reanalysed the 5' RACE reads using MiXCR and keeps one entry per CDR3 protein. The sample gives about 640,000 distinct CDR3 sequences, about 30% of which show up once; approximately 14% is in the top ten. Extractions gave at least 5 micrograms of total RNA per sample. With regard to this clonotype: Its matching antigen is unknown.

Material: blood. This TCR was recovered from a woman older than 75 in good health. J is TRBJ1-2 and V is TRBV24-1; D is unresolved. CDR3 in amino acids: CATSDFRLSYGYTF. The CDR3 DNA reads TGTGCCACCAGTGATTTTAGGCTCTCCTATGGCTACACCTTC.